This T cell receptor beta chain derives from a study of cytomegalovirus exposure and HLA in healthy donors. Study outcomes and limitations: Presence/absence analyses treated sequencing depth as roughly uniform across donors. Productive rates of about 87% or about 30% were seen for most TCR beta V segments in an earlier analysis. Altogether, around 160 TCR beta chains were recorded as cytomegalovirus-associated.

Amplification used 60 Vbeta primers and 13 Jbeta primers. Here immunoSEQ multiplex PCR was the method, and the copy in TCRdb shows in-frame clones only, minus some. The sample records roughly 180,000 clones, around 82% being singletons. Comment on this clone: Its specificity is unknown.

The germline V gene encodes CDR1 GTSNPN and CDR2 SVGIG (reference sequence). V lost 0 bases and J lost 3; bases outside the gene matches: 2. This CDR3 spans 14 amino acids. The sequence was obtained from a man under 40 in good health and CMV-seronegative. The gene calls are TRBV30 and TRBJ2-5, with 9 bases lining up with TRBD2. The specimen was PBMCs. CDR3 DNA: TGTGCCTGGAGTGTAAGACTAGCGGAAGAGACCCAGTACTTC. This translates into CAWSVRLAEETQYF.